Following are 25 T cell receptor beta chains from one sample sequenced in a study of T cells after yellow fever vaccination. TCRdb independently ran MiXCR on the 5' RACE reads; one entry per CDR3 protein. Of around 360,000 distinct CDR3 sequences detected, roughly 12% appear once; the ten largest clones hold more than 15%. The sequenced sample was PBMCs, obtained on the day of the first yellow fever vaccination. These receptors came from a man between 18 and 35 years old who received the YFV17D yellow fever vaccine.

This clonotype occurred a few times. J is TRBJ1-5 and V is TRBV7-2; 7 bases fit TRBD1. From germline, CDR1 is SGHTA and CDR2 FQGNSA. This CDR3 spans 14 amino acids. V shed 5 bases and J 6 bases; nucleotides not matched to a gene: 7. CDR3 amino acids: CASSPRQGGQPQHF. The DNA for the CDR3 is TGTGCCAGCAGCCCGCGACAGGGCGGTCAGCCCCAGCATTTT.

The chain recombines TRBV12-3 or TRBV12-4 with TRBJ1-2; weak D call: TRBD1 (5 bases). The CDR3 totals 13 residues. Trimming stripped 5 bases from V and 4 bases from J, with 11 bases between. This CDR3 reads CASSPGPTYGYTF. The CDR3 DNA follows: TGTGCCAGCAGTCCGGGACCGACCTATGGCTACACCTTC.

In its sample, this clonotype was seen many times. CDR3 DNA sequence: TGCGCCAGCAGCTTACTAGGGATCGGGTACCAAGAGACCCAGTACTTC. Translating it yields CASSLLGIGYQETQYF. The chain couples TRBV5-1 to TRBJ2-5, with D tentatively TRBD2 (5 bases). The V end lost 2 bases, the J end lost 0 bases, and 14 bases lay between the germline ends. This CDR3 is 16 amino acids long. Germline V gene data show CDR1 as SGHRS and CDR2 as YFSETQ. Full variable domain (outside the CDR3, taken from reference TRBV5-1 and TRBJ2-5): KAGVTQTPRYLIKTRGQQVTLSCSPISGHRSVSWYQQTPGQGLQFLFEYFSETQRNKGNFPGRFSGRQFSNSRSEMNVSTLELGDSALYLCASSLLGIGYQETQYFGPGTRLLVL.

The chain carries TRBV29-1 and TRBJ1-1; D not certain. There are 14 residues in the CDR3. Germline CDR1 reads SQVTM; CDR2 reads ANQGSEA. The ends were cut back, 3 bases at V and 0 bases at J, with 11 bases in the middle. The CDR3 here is CSVDVPMMNTEAFF. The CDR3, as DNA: TGCAGCGTTGATGTCCCGATGATGAACACTGAAGCTTTCTTT.

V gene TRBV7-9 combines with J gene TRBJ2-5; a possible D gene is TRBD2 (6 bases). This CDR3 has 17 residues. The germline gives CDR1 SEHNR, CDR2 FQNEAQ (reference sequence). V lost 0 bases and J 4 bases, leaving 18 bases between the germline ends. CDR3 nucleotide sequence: TGTGCCAGCAGCTTAGCTGGGACTGCTTCTAGAGGAGAGACCCAGTACTTC. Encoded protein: CASSLAGTASRGETQYF. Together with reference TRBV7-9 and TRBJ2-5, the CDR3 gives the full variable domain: DTGVSQNPRHKITKRGQNVTFRCDPISEHNRLYWYRQTLGQGPEFLTYFQNEAQLEKSRLLSDRFSAERPKGSFSTLEIQRTEQGDSAMYLCASSLAGTASRGETQYFGPGTRLLVL.

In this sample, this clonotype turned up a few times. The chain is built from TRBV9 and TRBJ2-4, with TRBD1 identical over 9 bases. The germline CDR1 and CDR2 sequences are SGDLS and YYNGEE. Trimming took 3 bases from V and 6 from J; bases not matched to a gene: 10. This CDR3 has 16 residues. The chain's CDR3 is CASSATYRGLGNIQYF. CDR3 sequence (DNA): TGTGCCAGCAGCGCGACATACAGGGGGCTCGGAAACATTCAGTACTTC. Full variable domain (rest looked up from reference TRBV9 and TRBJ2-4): DSGVTQTPKHLITATGQRVTLRCSPRSGDLSVYWYQQSLDQGLQFLIQYYNGEERAKGNILERFSAQQFPDLHSELNLSSLELGDSALYFCASSATYRGLGNIQYFGAGTRLSVL.

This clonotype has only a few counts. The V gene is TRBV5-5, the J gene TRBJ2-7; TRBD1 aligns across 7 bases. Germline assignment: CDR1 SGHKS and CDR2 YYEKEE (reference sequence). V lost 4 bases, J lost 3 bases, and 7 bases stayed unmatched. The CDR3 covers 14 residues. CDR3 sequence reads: CASSAGTASYEQYV. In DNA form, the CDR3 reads TGTGCCAGCAGCGCTGGGACAGCTAGCTACGAGCAGTACGTC.

The CDR3 DNA follows: TGCGCCAGCAGCAGAACGGCCGGGACAAACTCTGGAAACACCATATATTTT. Translating gives CASSRTAGTNSGNTIYF. The J gene is TRBJ1-3, the V gene TRBV5-1; TRBD1 might be the D (6 bases). The germline V gene has CDR1 SGHRS and CDR2 YFSETQ. Trimming took off 4 bases at V and 0 bases at J, with 17 bases between the two ends. This CDR3 comprises 17 residues.

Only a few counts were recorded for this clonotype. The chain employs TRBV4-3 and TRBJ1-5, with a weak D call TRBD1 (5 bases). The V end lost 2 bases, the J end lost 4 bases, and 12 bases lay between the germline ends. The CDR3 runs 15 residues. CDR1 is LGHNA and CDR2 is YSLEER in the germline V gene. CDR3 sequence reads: CASSQQLTGNQPQHF. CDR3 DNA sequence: TGCGCCAGCAGCCAACAGCTTACAGGTAATCAGCCCCAGCATTTT.

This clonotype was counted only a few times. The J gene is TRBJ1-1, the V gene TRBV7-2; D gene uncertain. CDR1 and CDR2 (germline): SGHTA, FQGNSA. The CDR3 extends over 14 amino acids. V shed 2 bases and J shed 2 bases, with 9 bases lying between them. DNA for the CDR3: TGTGCCAGCAGCTTACTCGGAACAAACACTGAAGCTTTCTTT. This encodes CASSLLGTNTEAFF.

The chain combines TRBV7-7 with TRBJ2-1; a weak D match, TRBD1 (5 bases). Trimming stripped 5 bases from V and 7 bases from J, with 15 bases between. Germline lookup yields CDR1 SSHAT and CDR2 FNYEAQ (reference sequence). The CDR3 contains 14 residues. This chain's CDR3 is CASSADTRGNEQFF. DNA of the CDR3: TGTGCCAGCAGCGCGGACACCCGAGGTAATGAGCAGTTCTTC.

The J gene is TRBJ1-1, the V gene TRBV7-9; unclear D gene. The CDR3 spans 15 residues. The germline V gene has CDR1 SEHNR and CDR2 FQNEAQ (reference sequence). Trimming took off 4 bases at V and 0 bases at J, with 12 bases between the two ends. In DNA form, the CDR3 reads TGTGCCAGCAGCTCAACCCGGACGGTGAACACTGAAGCTTTCTTT. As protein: CASSSTRTVNTEAFF.

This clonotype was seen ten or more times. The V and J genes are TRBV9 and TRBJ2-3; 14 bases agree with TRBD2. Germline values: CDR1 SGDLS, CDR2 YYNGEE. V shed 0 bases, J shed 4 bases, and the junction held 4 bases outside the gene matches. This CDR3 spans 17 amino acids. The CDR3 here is CASSVGTSGGSPDTQYF. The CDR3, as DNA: TGTGCCAGCAGCGTAGGGACTAGCGGGGGGTCACCAGATACGCAGTATTTT.

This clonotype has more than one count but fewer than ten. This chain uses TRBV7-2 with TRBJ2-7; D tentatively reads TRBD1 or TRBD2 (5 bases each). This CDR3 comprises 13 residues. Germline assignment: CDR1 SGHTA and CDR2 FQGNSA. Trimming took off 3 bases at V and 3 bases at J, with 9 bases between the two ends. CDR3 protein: CASSLEDNYEQYF. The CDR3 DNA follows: TGTGCCAGCAGCTTGGAGGACAACTACGAGCAGTACTTC.

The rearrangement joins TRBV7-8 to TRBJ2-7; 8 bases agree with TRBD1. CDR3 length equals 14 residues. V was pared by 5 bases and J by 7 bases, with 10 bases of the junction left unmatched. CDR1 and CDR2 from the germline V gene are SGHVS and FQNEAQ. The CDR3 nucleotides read TGTGCCAGCAGCCTGCGGACAGGGATAAGGGAGCAGTACTTC. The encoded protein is CASSLRTGIREQYF.

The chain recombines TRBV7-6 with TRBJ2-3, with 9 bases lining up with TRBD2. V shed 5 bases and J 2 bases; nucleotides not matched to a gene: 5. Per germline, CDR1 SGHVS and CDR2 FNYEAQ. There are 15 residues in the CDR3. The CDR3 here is CASSILAGITDTQYF. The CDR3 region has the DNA TGTGCCAGCAGCATCCTAGCGGGGATCACAGATACGCAGTATTTT.

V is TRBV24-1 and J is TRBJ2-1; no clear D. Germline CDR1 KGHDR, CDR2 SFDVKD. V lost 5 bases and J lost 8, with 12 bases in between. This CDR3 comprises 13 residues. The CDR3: CATSGWSRDEQFF. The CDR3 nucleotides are TGTGCCACCAGTGGCTGGTCCCGCGATGAGCAGTTCTTC.

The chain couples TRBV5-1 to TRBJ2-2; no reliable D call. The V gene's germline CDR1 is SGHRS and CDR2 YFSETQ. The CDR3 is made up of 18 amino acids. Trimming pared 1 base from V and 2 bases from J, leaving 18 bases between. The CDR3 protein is CASSLSLRVFQNTGELFF. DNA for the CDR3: TGCGCCAGCAGCTTGAGTCTTAGGGTTTTCCAAAACACCGGGGAGCTGTTTTTT. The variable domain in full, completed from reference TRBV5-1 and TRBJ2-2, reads KAGVTQTPRYLIKTRGQQVTLSCSPISGHRSVSWYQQTPGQGLQFLFEYFSETQRNKGNFPGRFSGRQFSNSRSEMNVSTLELGDSALYLCASSLSLRVFQNTGELFFGEGSRLTVL.

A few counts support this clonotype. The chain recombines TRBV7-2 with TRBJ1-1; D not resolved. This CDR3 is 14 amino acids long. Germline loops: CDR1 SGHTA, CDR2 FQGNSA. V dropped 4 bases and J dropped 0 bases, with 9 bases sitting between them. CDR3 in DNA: TGTGCCAGCAGCTCACACAGCGTGAACACTGAAGCTTTCTTT. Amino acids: CASSSHSVNTEAFF.

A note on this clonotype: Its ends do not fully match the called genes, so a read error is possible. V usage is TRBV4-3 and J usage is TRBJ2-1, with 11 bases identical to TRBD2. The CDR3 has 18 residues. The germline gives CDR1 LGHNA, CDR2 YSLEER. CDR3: CASSQDVAGTSGVNEPFF. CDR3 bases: TGCGCCAGCAGCCAAGATGTTGCCGGGACTAGCGGCGTCAATGAGCCGTTCTTC.

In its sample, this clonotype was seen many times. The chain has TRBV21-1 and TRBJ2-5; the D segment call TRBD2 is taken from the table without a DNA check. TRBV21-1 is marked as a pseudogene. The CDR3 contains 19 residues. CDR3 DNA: TGTGCCAGCAGCAAAGACCCGCTCCTTTTGGGCACCTACCAAGAGACCCAGTACTTC. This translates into CASSKDPLLLGTYQETQYF.

CDR3 DNA sequence: TGTGCCAGCAGCCTCGCCCCGACAGGCAAAAGAGTTGGCTACACCTTC. This sequence encodes CASSLAPTGKRVGYTF. The chain uses TRBV3-1 and TRBJ1-2; maybe TRBD1 (6 bases). Germline V gene data show CDR1 as LGHDT and CDR2 as YNNKEL (reference sequence). The CDR3 is made up of 16 amino acids. With 4 bases removed from V and 7 bases from J, the gap between germline ends came to 22 bases.

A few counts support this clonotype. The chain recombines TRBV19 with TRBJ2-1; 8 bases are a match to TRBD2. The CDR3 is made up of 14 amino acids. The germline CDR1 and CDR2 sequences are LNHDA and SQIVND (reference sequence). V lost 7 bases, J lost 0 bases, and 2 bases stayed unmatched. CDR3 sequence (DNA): TGTGCCAGTAATAGCGGGAACTCCTACAATGAGCAGTTCTTC. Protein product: CASNSGNSYNEQFF.

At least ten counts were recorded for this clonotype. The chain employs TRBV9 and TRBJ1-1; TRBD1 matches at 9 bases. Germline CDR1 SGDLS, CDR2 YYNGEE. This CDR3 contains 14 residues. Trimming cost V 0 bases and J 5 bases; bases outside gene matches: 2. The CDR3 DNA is TGTGCCAGCAGCGTAGATGGGACAGGGACTGAAGCTTTCTTT. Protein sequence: CASSVDGTGTEAFF.

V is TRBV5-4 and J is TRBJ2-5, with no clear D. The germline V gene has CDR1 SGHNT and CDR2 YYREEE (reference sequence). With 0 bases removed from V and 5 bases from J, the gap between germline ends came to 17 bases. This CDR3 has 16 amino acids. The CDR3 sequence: CASSLAKIGLGETQYF. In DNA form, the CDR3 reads TGTGCCAGCAGCTTGGCCAAAATAGGGCTCGGGGAGACCCAGTACTTC.